This T cell receptor beta chain is drawn from a study of blood T cells in healthy people across ages (dated by TCRdb to between 2014 and 2016). With regard to the full study: In model experiments, template switching captured roughly one uniquely barcoded TCR beta cDNA molecule for every two T cells. To track age-related changes in TCR beta repertoire diversity, the study relied on deep sequencing normalized with unique cDNA molecular identifiers. The donors were split into four age groups: young (average around 16 years), middle-aged (roughly 39), aged (about 56) and long-lived (roughly 88). To avoid experimental bias, donors of different ages were distributed randomly across sequencing lanes. For two donors (one aged 18 to 29 and one aged 80 or older), the study analyzed two additional independent replicas of 1 million unique cDNA reads from the same blood draw.

Overall results and qualifications from the work: Since profiling was done on bulk unsorted PBMCs, naive and antigen-experienced compartments could not be conclusively compared. Total diversity estimates from one million sequenced T cells were considered lower bounds and underestimates. There was a strong correlation between observed TCR beta diversity and the percentage of naive T cells measured by flow cytometry. Compared with the aged group, the long-lived group had more naive CD4+ T cells, fewer expanded clones and increased TCR diversity, a pattern suggesting age selection. Because donor CMV infection status was unknown, age-related changes in expanded clonotypes were potentially confounded. As age increased, observed TCR beta diversity per million T cells dropped in a roughly linear way, and a significant reduction was already evident by age 40.

There are a few counts of this clonotype. Its antigen is unknown. One base away there is no much larger clone; base qualities are not given. The library was generated by 5' RACE. Instrument used: Illumina HiSeq 2500. A second PCR of roughly 7 to 11 cycles was performed with a sample-barcoded 5' primer and a J-beta primer mix. A template-switch 5' adaptor carrying 12 random nucleotides introduced a unique molecular identifier onto each TCR beta cDNA molecule. At least 2.5 million CDR3-containing paired-end reads were obtained from each sample. All of the RNA was converted into first-strand cDNA using the Mint cDNA synthesis kit, with a TRBC-specific oligonucleotide serving as the primer. Following uracil-DNA glycosylase treatment, all cDNA underwent a first 18-cycle PCR with the universal primers M1SS and BC2_uni_R. The published analysis was carried out like this. Each sample was normalized by randomly selecting 1 million high-quality reads, each carrying a distinct molecular identifier. Instead of being binned into consensus sequences, reads with shared molecular identifiers were discarded. MiTCR, set to a Q25 quality threshold and the strictest error-elimination algorithm, was used for CDR3 identification, clonotype clustering and error correction. A nonparametric unseen species model using Euler transformation provided a lower-bound estimate of total TCR beta diversity. The raw public data were reprocessed by TCRdb itself: fastp quality trimming at Q25, MiXCR clonotype calling, in-frame beta chains only. Every CDR3 protein is listed once, alongside the most common genes and DNA of its rows. In this record, the V and J calls reflect TCRdb's handling and not the investigators' own analysis. Counted in this sample were about 1,600,000 distinct CDR3 sequences; about 40% of them appeared once. 7.9% of the sample goes to the ten largest clones.

Systemically healthy Caucasian individuals from Russia, roughly 40 in total and aged roughly 6 to 100 years, were included as donors. Each donor gave approximately 9.3 milliliters of peripheral blood, collected into EDTA-treated Vacutainer tubes. Ficoll-Paque density-gradient centrifugation was used to isolate PBMCs, with at least 7 million per sample. Trizol reagent was used to extract total RNA from the PBMCs, yielding at least 5 micrograms per sample. The percentages of naive CD45RAhigh/CD27high T cells were determined by flow cytometry on a PBMC aliquot from every donor. The material sequenced was blood. The clonotype comes from a woman aged 18-30 years in good health.

CDR3 sequence: CASSERGAYYEQYF. The DNA sequence is as follows: TGTGCCAGCAGTGAACGGGGGGCTTACTACGAGCAGTACTTC. Recombination connected TRBV6-1 to TRBJ2-7; the best D guess is TRBD2, with 7 bases matching. CDR1 and CDR2 (MNHNS, SASEGT) derive from the germline V gene. The CDR3 measures 14 amino acids from cysteine to phenylalanine. Just CDR3 DNA is preserved here, 42 bases in frame from base 1. Trimming takes 2 bases from V and 3 bases from J, and the germline ends sit 11 bases apart.